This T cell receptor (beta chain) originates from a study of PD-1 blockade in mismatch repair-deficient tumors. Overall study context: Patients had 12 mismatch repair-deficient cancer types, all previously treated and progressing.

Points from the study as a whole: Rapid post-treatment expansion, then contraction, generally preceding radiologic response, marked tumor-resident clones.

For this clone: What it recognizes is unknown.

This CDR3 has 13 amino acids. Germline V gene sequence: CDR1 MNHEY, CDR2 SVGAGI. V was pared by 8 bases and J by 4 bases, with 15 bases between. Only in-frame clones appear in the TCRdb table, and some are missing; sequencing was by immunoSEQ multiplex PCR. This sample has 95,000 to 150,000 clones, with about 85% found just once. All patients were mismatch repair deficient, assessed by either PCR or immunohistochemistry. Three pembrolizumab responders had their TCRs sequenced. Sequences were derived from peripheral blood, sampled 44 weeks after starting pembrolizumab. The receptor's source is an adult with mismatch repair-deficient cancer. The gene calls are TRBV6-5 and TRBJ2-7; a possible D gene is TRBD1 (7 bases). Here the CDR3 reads CASSGDRPYEQYF. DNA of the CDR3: TGTGCCAGCTCGGGGGACAGACCTTACGAGCAGTACTTC.